The 20 T cell receptor beta chains presented below share a single source sample, sequenced in a study of cytomegalovirus exposure and HLA in healthy donors. 13 Jbeta primers and 60 Vbeta primers were used for the PCR. TCRdb keeps only in-frame clones here, not all; method: immunoSEQ multiplex PCR. The sample has 150,000 to 200,000 clones, 75% to 85% seen once. Sequenced: PBMCs. These receptors all come from a male donor in good health and CMV-seropositive.

CDR3 region: CASSYTGQIYEQYF. CDR3 sequence (DNA): TGTGCCAGCAGTTACACAGGCCAAATCTACGAGCAGTACTTC. The rearrangement joins TRBV6-5 to TRBJ2-7; D is perhaps TRBD1 (5 bases). The V gene lost 2 bases and the J gene lost 3 bases, with 11 bases spanning the gap. The germline CDR1 and CDR2 sequences are MNHEY and SVGAGI. This CDR3 contains 14 residues.

On this clone: Other DNA sequences in the same sample also yield this CDR3. The V call is TRBV19, the J call TRBJ2-5, with TRBD2 as a possible D gene (5 bases). CDR1 is LNHDA, CDR2 SQIVND, per germline (reference sequence). V was cut by 2 bases and J by 4 bases, with 8 bases left in between. The CDR3 runs 13 residues. The CDR3 nucleotides read TGTGCCAGTAGTATAAACCGGGGAGAGACCCAGTACTTC. This gives the protein CASSINRGETQYF.

V usage is TRBV5-1 and J usage is TRBJ2-3; TRBD2 is a possible D gene (6 bases). The germline V gene has CDR1 SGHRS and CDR2 YFSETQ. Trimming stripped 0 bases from V and 6 bases from J, with 17 bases between. There are 16 residues in the CDR3. The CDR3 bases are TGCGCCAGCAGCTTGGCTCCGCGGGGCTCCTCGGATACGCAGTATTTT. Protein sequence: CASSLAPRGSSDTQYF.

The chain joins TRBV2 to TRBJ2-5; 10 positions agree with TRBD2. The germline V gene encodes CDR1 SNHLY and CDR2 FYNNEI. The CDR3 is 14 amino acids. V lost 9 bases to trimming and J lost 4 bases; unmatched junction nucleotides: 8. CDR3 protein: CASVERGGSETQYF. As DNA, the CDR3 is TGTGCCAGTGTTGAGCGGGGGGGCTCAGAGACCCAGTACTTC. Combining the CDR3 with reference TRBV2 and TRBJ2-5 gives the whole variable domain EPEVTQTPSHQVTQMGQEVILRCVPISNHLYFYWYRQILGQKVEFLVSFYNNEISEKSEIFDDQFSVERPDGSNFTLKIRSTKLEDSAMYFCASVERGGSETQYFGPGTRLLVL.

The V call is TRBV12-2, the J call TRBJ2-1; the D segment call TRBD2 is taken from the table without a DNA check. TRBV12-2 is noted as a pseudogene. This CDR3 comprises 15 residues. Written as DNA, the CDR3 is TGTGCAAGTCGCTTAGGGGCTAGCCACTACAATGAGCAGTTCTTC. Its translation is CASRLGASHYNEQFF.

The chain is built from TRBV9 and TRBJ2-3; tentative D call: TRBD2 (6 bases). Trimming pared 3 bases from V and 0 bases from J, leaving 17 bases between. The germline gives CDR1 SGDLS, CDR2 YYNGEE. The CDR3 has 17 residues. CDR3 amino acids: CASSAPGGTTSTDTQYF. The CDR3 bases are TGTGCCAGCAGCGCTCCAGGCGGGACGACTAGCACAGATACGCAGTATTTT.

This clone was recorded a few times. Germline is not matched at one junction end, which may reflect a read error. The chain is built from TRBV7-9 and TRBJ1-2; maybe TRBD1 (6 bases). The germline CDR1 and CDR2 sequences are SEHNR and FQNEAQ (reference sequence). CDR3 length: 15 amino acids. CDR3 in amino acids: CSSSWGGHDNYGYTF. The CDR3 DNA follows: TGTTCCAGCAGCTGGGGGGGGCATGATAACTATGGCTACACCTTC.

The V and J genes are TRBV5-6 and TRBJ1-1; a weak D match, TRBD1 (6 bases). Germline V gene sequence: CDR1 SGHDT, CDR2 YYEEEE. CDR3 size: 14 residues. Trimming pared 0 bases from V and 4 bases from J, leaving 10 bases between. This CDR3 reads CASSLAGESTEAFF. For the CDR3, the DNA is TGTGCCAGCAGCTTGGCAGGGGAGAGCACTGAAGCTTTCTTT.

The chain uses TRBV29-1 and TRBJ1-2, with 11 bases that match TRBD1. Germline V CDR1 and CDR2: SQVTM, ANQGSEA. The CDR3 runs to 15 residues. V shed 7 bases, J shed 5 bases, and the junction held 12 bases outside the gene matches. As DNA, the CDR3 is TGCAGCGCAGTGAACAGGACAGGGGGCAGGTATGGCTACACCTTC. Protein product: CSAVNRTGGRYGYTF.

As to this clone: An end of the junction does not agree with germline; a read error may underlie this. This chain links TRBV7-9 with TRBJ2-6, with D tentatively TRBD1 (5 bases). Germline-derived CDR1 and CDR2 are SEHNR and FQNEAQ (reference sequence). This CDR3 has 18 residues. The CDR3 sequence is CSSSLVPQGPSGANVLTF. CDR3 nucleotides: TGTTCCAGCAGCTTAGTTCCGCAGGGCCCCTCTGGGGCCAACGTCCTGACTTTC.

The chain carries TRBV6-4 and TRBJ2-1; 13 bases line up with TRBD2. The J segment lost 7 bases and the V segment lost 3 bases, leaving 9 bases of the junction unmatched. This CDR3 is 17 amino acids long. Germline values: CDR1 MRHNA, CDR2 SNTAGT. The CDR3 loop reads CASSESPTSGGKNEQFF. The CDR3 bases are TGTGCCAGCAGTGAGTCACCGACTAGCGGGGGGAAGAATGAGCAGTTCTTC.

The CDR3 sequence: CASSQGGLAGDQETQYF. CDR3 nucleotide sequence: TGCGCCAGCAGCCAAGGCGGACTAGCGGGGGACCAAGAGACCCAGTACTTC. The V call is TRBV4-1, the J call TRBJ2-5; 13 nucleotides align to TRBD2. This CDR3 has 17 residues. Per the germline V gene, CDR1 is MGHRA and CDR2 is YSYEKL. Germline trimming cut 1 base from V and 0 bases from J; bases unmatched to any gene: 2.

This clone has a handful of counts. The CDR3 DNA is TGCGCCAGCAGCTCCTCAGGGGTCGAGCAGTACTTC. Encoded protein: CASSSSGVEQYF. V and J are TRBV5-1 and TRBJ2-7, with D possibly matching TRBD1 (6 bases). Trimming stripped 3 bases from V and 6 bases from J, with 10 bases between. The CDR3 length is 12 residues. In germline, CDR1 is SGHRS, CDR2 YFSETQ.

This chain connects TRBV6-5 to TRBJ2-2, with 7 bases identical to TRBD1. V was clipped by 4 bases and J by 1 base; unmatched bases: 0. Germline CDR1 reads MNHEY; CDR2 reads SVGAGI. There are 14 residues in the CDR3. CDR3 in DNA: TGTGCCAGCAGTTGGGACAGGAACACCGGGGAGCTGTTTTTT. Translated, it gives CASSWDRNTGELFF.

This rearrangement joins TRBV11-2 to TRBJ2-3, with unresolved D. CDR1 is SGHAT and CDR2 is FQNNGV in the germline V gene. This CDR3 is 13 amino acids long. The V and J ends lost 4 bases and 3 bases respectively, with 8 bases between them. CDR3 DNA sequence: TGTGCCAGCAGCTCCGCGGAGACAGATACGCAGTATTTT. The encoded protein is CASSSAETDTQYF.

V gene TRBV30 combines with J gene TRBJ2-1, with unresolved D. The CDR3 is 15 residues long. V was shortened by 0 bases and J by 0 bases, with 9 bases between the two germline ends. CDR1 GTSNPN and CDR2 SVGIG come from the germline V gene (reference sequence). CDR3 DNA sequence: TGTGCCTGGAGTGTACTGAGGAGCTCCTACAATGAGCAGTTCTTC. Encoded protein: CAWSVLRSSYNEQFF.

This clone was detected a few times. The chain is built from TRBV9 and TRBJ2-5; 15 nucleotides match TRBD2. CDR1 is SGDLS, CDR2 YYNGEE, per germline. V lost 0 bases, J lost 5 bases, and 8 bases stayed unmatched. The CDR3 contains 18 residues. CDR3 bases: TGTGCCAGCAGCGTAGGGAGCGGGACTAGCGGGGGGTGGGAGACCCAGTACTTC. Protein: CASSVGSGTSGGWETQYF.

V and J are TRBV10-3 and TRBJ1-1, with a possible D match to TRBD1 (5 bases). The CDR3 totals 14 residues. Trimming removed 6 bases at V and 0 bases at J, with 11 bases between. From germline, CDR1 is ENHRY and CDR2 SYGVKD. The CDR3 nucleotides are TGTGCCATCAGGGAGACAGAGATGAACACTGAAGCTTTCTTT. It specifies CAIRETEMNTEAFF.

The chain recombines TRBV12-5 with TRBJ1-6; D gene unclear. Germline values: CDR1 LGHNT, CDR2 FRNRAP. V lost 1 base to trimming and J lost 9 bases, with 10 bases between them. This CDR3 comprises 14 residues. In DNA, the CDR3 is TGTGCTAGTGGTTTGGGCCAGTGGAGTTCACCCCTCCACTTT. Translating gives CASGLGQWSSPLHF.

The chain has TRBV5-1 and TRBJ1-4, with TRBD1 matching 7 bases. J gave up 3 bases and V 3 bases, and 2 bases lay outside the gene matches. The CDR3 sequence is 14 residues long. Germline lookup yields CDR1 SGHRS and CDR2 YFSETQ. CDR3 in DNA: TGCGCCAGCAGCTCGGGACAGCCTAATGAAAAACTGTTTTTT. Its protein product is CASSSGQPNEKLFF.